This section outlines one TCR beta chain sequence together with its context. Its antigen is as yet unknown. These data come from a study of cytomegalovirus exposure and HLA in healthy donors. Study-level findings and limits: For most TCR beta V segments, an earlier analysis put the productive rate at about 87% or about 30% of the time.

PCR primers comprised 60 Vbeta and 13 Jbeta primers. TCRdb keeps only in-frame clones here, not all; method: immunoSEQ multiplex PCR. The table has a few hundred thousand clones, 70% to 90% seen once. What was sequenced was PBMCs. This receptor was taken from a man aged 25-45 years in good health and CMV-seronegative.

In DNA form, the CDR3 reads TGTGCCAGCAGTGAACAGGGGGCCCGGAGGGCAGATACGCAGTATTTT. This encodes CASSEQGARRADTQYF. V and J are TRBV27 and TRBJ2-3, with 9 bases matching TRBD1. The V gene's germline CDR1 is MNHEY and CDR2 SMNVEV (reference sequence). V trimming: 5 bases; J trimming: 4 bases; junction bases outside the gene matches: 10. The CDR3 extends over 16 amino acids.